This T cell receptor beta chain was profiled in a study of T cell responses to AZD1222 COVID-19 vaccine. CDR3 length equals 14 residues. Looked up from germline, CDR1 is SGHTA and CDR2 is FQGNSA. The ends were cut back, 2 bases at V and 2 bases at J, with 9 bases in the middle. The method was immunoSEQ multiplex PCR; TCRdb's version includes in-frame clones alone and lacks a portion of them. The sample holds 110,000 or so clones, around 89% seen once. Points from the study as a whole: There were mostly white British donors and more females than males, and clonal diversity was possibly underestimated.

For this clone: Its antigen is still unknown.

Combined were second doses at about 4 or about 12 weeks. Source: peripheral blood, taken 28 days after the second AZD1222 dose. The chain is built from TRBV7-2 and TRBJ2-5; unclear D gene. The clonotype comes from an adult who received the AZD1222 COVID-19 vaccine. The CDR3: CASSLSTTQETQYF. The CDR3 coding sequence is TGTGCCAGCAGCTTAAGTACAACTCAAGAGACCCAGTACTTC. Filled out from reference TRBV7-2 and TRBJ2-5, the complete variable domain reads GAGVSQSPSNKVTEKGKDVELRCDPISGHTALYWYRQSLGQGLEFLIYFQGNSAPDKSGLPSDRFSAERTGGSVSTLTIQRTQQEDSAVYLCASSLSTTQETQYFGPGTRLLVL.